Each of the 28 T cell receptor beta chains below was sequenced from the same sample in a study of PD-1 blockade in mismatch repair-deficient tumors. Sequenced by immunoSEQ multiplex PCR; TCRdb stores in-frame clones only, minus some. The sample records under 95,000 clones, 81% being singletons. Material: peripheral blood, obtained 12 weeks after starting pembrolizumab. The receptors were sampled from an adult with mismatch repair-deficient cancer.

The CDR3 sequence: CASSLGLYNEQFF. The CDR3 DNA reads TGTGCCAGCAGCTTGGGACTTTACAATGAGCAGTTCTTC. The rearrangement joins TRBV5-5 to TRBJ2-1, with D unresolved. The length of the CDR3 is 13 residues. Germline V gene data show CDR1 as SGHKS and CDR2 as YYEKEE (reference sequence). V lost 0 bases, J lost 4 bases, and 5 bases lay in between.

This chain connects TRBV7-2 to TRBJ1-3, with TRBD1 matching over 10 bases. The CDR3 is made up of 15 amino acids. Trimming cost V 3 bases and J 3 bases; bases outside gene matches: 2. Germline CDR1 SGHTA, CDR2 FQGNSA. CDR3 amino acids: CASSLGTGDGNTIYF. The CDR3 DNA sequence: TGTGCCAGCAGCTTGGGGACAGGGGATGGAAACACCATATATTTT.

This clone was picked up one time. The chain recombines TRBV7-9 with TRBJ2-5; 8 bases line up with TRBD1. Unmatched junction bases numbered 8, after V lost 5 bases and J lost 9 bases. The CDR3 runs to 13 residues. Per germline, CDR1 SEHNR and CDR2 FQNEAQ (reference sequence). Here the CDR3 reads CASSPGTGSPQYF. The CDR3, as DNA: TGTGCCAGCAGCCCCGGGACAGGTAGTCCCCAGTACTTC.

J is TRBJ1-1 and V is TRBV30; D unresolved. This CDR3 region has 14 residues. Germline V CDR1 and CDR2: GTSNPN, SVGIG (reference sequence). Trimming took 2 bases from V and 1 from J, leaving 11 bases between them. CDR3 in DNA: TGTGCCTGGAGTAAGTCAGTCAAGAACACTGAAGCTTTCTTT. It is translated as CAWSKSVKNTEAFF.

The rearrangement joins TRBV28 to TRBJ2-1; 9 bases align to TRBD1. The CDR3 runs to 17 residues. CDR1 and CDR2 (germline): MDHEN, SYDVKM. J lost 3 bases, V lost 5 bases, and 11 bases had no gene match. The CDR3 loop reads CASSKSPGQGVYNEQFF. The CDR3 DNA follows: TGTGCCAGCAGTAAGAGTCCGGGACAGGGTGTCTACAATGAGCAGTTCTTC. The whole variable domain, filled in from reference TRBV28 and TRBJ2-1, reads DVKVTQSSRYLVKRTGEKVFLECVQDMDHENMFWYRQDPGLGLRLIYFSYDVKMKEKGDIPEGYSVSREKKERFSLILESASTNQTSMYLCASSKSPGQGVYNEQFFGPGTRLTVL.

The chain joins TRBV5-1 to TRBJ2-1; 12 bases match TRBD2. Unmatched junction bases numbered 7, after V lost 4 bases and J lost 2 bases. Germline V gene sequence: CDR1 SGHRS, CDR2 YFSETQ. The CDR3 runs 17 residues. CDR3 in DNA: TGCGCCAGCAGCCCCCGACGGACTAGCGGGACCTACAATGAGCAGTTCTTC. Protein: CASSPRRTSGTYNEQFF.

This clone was seen a single time. The chain is built from TRBV29-1 and TRBJ1-4, with D possibly matching TRBD1 (5 bases). Per germline, CDR1 SQVTM and CDR2 ANQGSEA. V was clipped by 7 bases and J by 4 bases, with 19 bases between them. CDR3 size: 15 residues. The CDR3 DNA is TGCAGCGCAACCGTGGGGTACAGGCTTAATGAAAAACTGTTTTTT. Protein sequence: CSATVGYRLNEKLFF.

The V gene is TRBV5-4, the J gene TRBJ2-1, with a tentative D call TRBD2 (5 bases). The length of the CDR3 is 14 residues. In germline, CDR1 is SGHNT, CDR2 YYREEE (reference sequence). Trimming shortened V by 0 bases and J by 7 bases, and 11 bases separated the two germline ends. CDR3 DNA: TGTGCCAGCAGCTTGGCGGGGTTTCGGAATGAGCAGTTCTTC. This gives the protein CASSLAGFRNEQFF.

This clone was counted a few times. V is TRBV9 and J is TRBJ2-7; 10 positions agree with TRBD2. V lost 3 bases and J lost 4; bases outside the gene matches: 7. CDR3 length: 15 amino acids. Germline V gene data show CDR1 as SGDLS and CDR2 as YYNGEE. This CDR3 reads CASSASLAGTYEQYF. CDR3 nucleotide sequence: TGTGCCAGCAGCGCCTCACTAGCGGGAACTTACGAGCAGTACTTC.

V is TRBV11-2 and J is TRBJ2-7; TRBD2 matches 9 bases. Germline-derived CDR1 and CDR2 are SGHAT and FQNNGV. With V trimmed by 5 bases and J by 5 bases, 10 bases remained unmatched. The CDR3 length is 15 residues. CDR3 sequence (DNA): TGTGCCAGCAGCGGGGCTAGCGGGAAGTCCCACGAGCAGTACTTC. Its translation is CASSGASGKSHEQYF.

The V gene is TRBV6-6, the J gene TRBJ1-1; D gene ambiguous. The CDR3 loop spans 13 amino acids. The germline V gene has CDR1 MNHNY and CDR2 SVGAGI (reference sequence). The V gene lost 0 bases and the J gene lost 7 bases, with 9 bases spanning the gap. CDR3 protein: CASSYSYGYEAFF. The CDR3 DNA reads TGTGCCAGCAGTTACTCGTACGGTTATGAAGCTTTCTTT.

This clone counts as medium-sized. The chain has TRBV27 and TRBJ2-2, with D possibly being TRBD2 (5 bases). This CDR3 is 16 amino acids long. CDR1 and CDR2 from the germline V gene are MNHEY and SMNVEV (reference sequence). Trimming took off 1 base at V and 5 bases at J, with 14 bases between the two ends. The CDR3 is CASSLLYGGPTGELFF. The CDR3 DNA is TGTGCCAGCAGTTTATTGTATGGCGGGCCGACCGGGGAGCTGTTTTTT.

CDR3 nucleotide sequence: TGTGCCAGCAGCCGTCCTCGGAGCGGGAGGGGGTCCTACGAGCAGTACTTC. Protein: CASSRPRSGRGSYEQYF. V is TRBV7-9 and J is TRBJ2-7; 10 nucleotides agree with TRBD2. Germline V gene data show CDR1 as SEHNR and CDR2 as FQNEAQ (reference sequence). V lost 5 bases, J lost 1 base, and 11 bases stayed unmatched. There are 17 residues in the CDR3.

V is TRBV11-3 and J is TRBJ2-7, with 7 nucleotides matching TRBD1. V was clipped by 5 bases and J by 4 bases; unmatched bases: 11. Germline V CDR1 and CDR2: SGHNT, YENEEA. CDR3 length: 15 amino acids. The CDR3 DNA is TGTGCCAGCAGCGCCCACGGACAGGATTCTTACGAGCAGTACTTC. It translates to CASSAHGQDSYEQYF.

This clone was seen at least ten times. The chain couples TRBV28 to TRBJ1-1; D gene ambiguous. Germline V gene sequence: CDR1 MDHEN, CDR2 SYDVKM. V gave up 5 bases and J gave up 7 bases, with 14 bases separating them. The CDR3 runs 13 residues. The CDR3 sequence is CASSLSRWGEAFF. CDR3 in DNA: TGTGCCAGCAGTCTAAGCCGTTGGGGTGAAGCTTTCTTT. Looking up the rest from reference TRBV28 and TRBJ1-1 gives the full variable domain: DVKVTQSSRYLVKRTGEKVFLECVQDMDHENMFWYRQDPGLGLRLIYFSYDVKMKEKGDIPEGYSVSREKKERFSLILESASTNQTSMYLCASSLSRWGEAFFGQGTRLTVV.

This chain connects TRBV5-4 to TRBJ1-1, with 8 bases aligning to TRBD1. Germline V gene lookup returns CDR1 SGHNT and CDR2 YYREEE (reference sequence). This CDR3 comprises 14 residues. The V segment lost 4 bases and the J segment 4 bases; nucleotides outside the gene matches: 6. The CDR3 region is CASSPGQGATEAFF. The DNA for the CDR3 is TGTGCCAGCAGCCCCGGACAGGGTGCCACTGAAGCTTTCTTT.

There are many counts of this clone. The V and J genes are TRBV6-6 and TRBJ1-3; D not certain. V was cut by 6 bases and J by 0 bases, with 3 bases left in between. CDR3 size: 12 residues. The V gene's germline CDR1 is MNHNY and CDR2 SVGAGI (reference sequence). The CDR3 protein is CASRFSGNTIYF. CDR3 bases: TGTGCCAGCAGGTTCTCTGGAAACACCATATATTTT.

The chain has TRBV5-4 and TRBJ2-3, with D possibly matching TRBD1 (5 bases). CDR1 and CDR2 from the germline V gene are SGHNT and YYREEE (reference sequence). The CDR3 contains 17 residues. Trimming took off 4 bases at V and 2 bases at J, with 20 bases between the two ends. CDR3 coding DNA: TGTGCCAGCAGCGTTCGCCGAAGCGACAGCCCCACAGATACGCAGTATTTT. Amino acids: CASSVRRSDSPTDTQYF.

The genes are TRBV7-6 and TRBJ2-7; weak D call: TRBD1 (7 bases). The CDR3 sequence is 15 residues long. The V gene's germline CDR1 is SGHVS and CDR2 FNYEAQ. The V gene lost 5 bases and the J gene lost 7 bases, with 21 bases spanning the gap. This chain's CDR3 is CASSDRTGSGGEQYF. CDR3 coding DNA: TGTGCCAGCAGCGACCGGACAGGCAGTGGAGGGGAGCAGTACTTC.

The chain is built from TRBV6-6 and TRBJ2-7; D is unclear. The CDR3 has 10 amino acids. V was clipped by 6 bases and J by 3 bases, with 3 bases between them. Germline CDR1 reads MNHNY; CDR2 reads SVGAGI (reference sequence). CDR3 sequence: CASRNYEQYF. CDR3 sequence (DNA): TGTGCCAGCAGAAACTACGAGCAGTACTTC.

The chain joins TRBV7-8 to TRBJ1-5, with no clear D. Trimming removed 2 bases from V and 2 bases from J, with 7 bases in between. CDR1 SGHVS and CDR2 FQNEAQ come from the germline V gene. This CDR3 is 14 amino acids long. CDR3 in amino acids: CASSLPPGNQPQHF. The CDR3, as DNA: TGTGCCAGCAGCTTACCACCAGGCAATCAGCCCCAGCATTTT.

The chain recombines TRBV30 with TRBJ2-3; 11 bases align to TRBD2. J lost 4 bases, V lost 2 bases, and 11 bases had no gene match. CDR3 length equals 17 residues. CDR1 and CDR2 from the germline V gene are GTSNPN and SVGIG (reference sequence). The DNA for the CDR3 is TGTGCCTGGAGTAGAAGGTCACTAGCGGGAGTCCCAGATACGCAGTATTTT. The encoded protein is CAWSRRSLAGVPDTQYF.

The chain is built from TRBV19 and TRBJ2-2; 11 nucleotides align to TRBD1. The ends lost 0 bases at V and 6 bases at J; junction bases unmatched: 6. CDR1 and CDR2 (germline): LNHDA, SQIVND (reference sequence). The CDR3 is 17 residues long. In DNA, the CDR3 is TGTGCCAGTAGTATAGACGGACAGGGGGCGCGGGCCGGGGAGCTGTTTTTT. Translating it yields CASSIDGQGARAGELFF.

This chain connects TRBV28 to TRBJ2-7; 11 nucleotides agree with TRBD1. The CDR3 totals 13 residues. V shed 6 bases and J 2 bases; nucleotides not matched to a gene: 0. Germline CDR1 is MDHEN and CDR2 is SYDVKM. The CDR3 DNA reads as TGTGCCAGCAGGGGACAGGGGGCCTACGAGCAGTACTTC. Translated: CASRGQGAYEQYF.

This clone has a single count. The chain has TRBV19 and TRBJ2-7; 14 bases are shared with TRBD2. The V gene end was trimmed by 3 bases and the J gene end by 5 bases; junction bases not matched to a gene: 3. The CDR3 consists of 15 residues. Germline CDR1 LNHDA, CDR2 SQIVND (reference sequence). The CDR3 is CASSIGLAGGNEQYF. CDR3 bases: TGTGCCAGTAGTATCGGACTAGCGGGAGGCAACGAGCAGTACTTC.

This clone was seen only a few times. J is TRBJ2-7 and V is TRBV7-9; 7 bases align to TRBD1. With V trimmed by 2 bases and J by 1 base, 5 bases remained unmatched. Looked up from germline, CDR1 is SEHNR and CDR2 is FQNEAQ (reference sequence). This CDR3 region has 15 residues. The DNA of the CDR3 is TGTGCCAGCAGCTTACCGGGACAGCCTTCCTACGAGCAGTACTTC. Protein: CASSLPGQPSYEQYF.

The chain has TRBV5-4 and TRBJ2-2; D assignment may be TRBD1 or TRBD2 (6 bases each). CDR1 and CDR2 (germline): SGHNT, YYREEE (reference sequence). CDR3 size: 16 residues. Trimming took 3 bases from V and 4 from J, leaving 16 bases between them. The CDR3 DNA is TGTGCCAGCAGCTCCGCGAGGGGGAGGAGCACCGGGGAGCTGTTTTTT. It encodes CASSSARGRSTGELFF.

The CDR3 sequence is CASSEAHGAYGYTF. DNA of the CDR3: TGTGCCAGCAGTGAAGCTCACGGTGCCTACGGCTACACCTTC. The genes are TRBV6-1 and TRBJ1-2; D gene uncertain. V lost 0 bases and J 8 bases, leaving 13 bases between the germline ends. Germline-derived CDR1 and CDR2 are MNHNS and SASEGT. This CDR3 comprises 14 residues.